A single sample gave rise to the 7 T cell receptor beta chains below, sequenced in a study of beta chain features in type 1 diabetes. Reverse transcription of all isolated RNA meant that expressed TCRB transcripts were sequenced. Method: immunoSEQ multiplex PCR; TCRdb's copy keeps in-frame clones and lacks some. The sample shows more than 120,000 clones, roughly 10% of them seen only once. The source material was naive CD4+ T cells from blood. The source is a man aged 18 to 30 in good health.

This clone was seen more than once but under ten times. The CDR3 region has the DNA TGTGCCAGCTCACGGGGGGGGGAGAACACTGAAGCTTTCTTT. Translation gives CASSRGGENTEAFF. The chain couples TRBV7-9 to TRBJ1-1, with D maybe TRBD1 (5 bases). V lost 8 bases and J 1 base, leaving 14 bases between the germline ends. The CDR3 is 14 residues long. Germline-derived CDR1 and CDR2 are SEHNR and FQNEAQ (reference sequence). The whole variable domain, remainder taken from reference TRBV7-9 and TRBJ1-1, is DTGVSQNPRHKITKRGQNVTFRCDPISEHNRLYWYRQTLGQGPEFLTYFQNEAQLEKSRLLSDRFSAERPKGSFSTLEIQRTEQGDSAMYLCASSRGGENTEAFFGQGTRLTVV.

This chain links TRBV5-1 with TRBJ2-5; 11 nucleotides match TRBD2. Germline V gene sequence: CDR1 SGHRS, CDR2 YFSETQ. The CDR3 spans 14 residues. The trim removed 3 bases at V and 5 bases at J, leaving 3 bases unmatched. Here the CDR3 DNA reads TGCGCCAGCAGCTCGGGACTAGCGGTGGAGACCCAGTACTTC. It is translated as CASSSGLAVETQYF.

This clone was counted a few times. The rearrangement uses TRBV11-2 and TRBJ2-5, with TRBD1 matching over 10 bases. Germline V gene lookup returns CDR1 SGHAT and CDR2 FQNNGV. The CDR3 consists of 15 residues. After removal of 6 bases from V and 2 bases from J, the junction contained 6 bases not matched to a gene. The CDR3 protein is CASSLTGGWQETQYF. CDR3 coding DNA: TGTGCCAGCAGTCTGACAGGGGGCTGGCAAGAGACCCAGTACTTC.

This chain links TRBV7-9 with TRBJ2-5, with 8 bases lining up with TRBD2. The CDR3 is made up of 16 amino acids. V lost 2 bases, J lost 1 base, and 6 bases stayed unmatched. Germline V lookup: CDR1 SEHNR, CDR2 FQNEAQ (reference sequence). The CDR3 region is CASSLRAGELQETQYF. The DNA for the CDR3 is TGTGCCAGCAGCTTAAGAGCGGGGGAGCTCCAAGAGACCCAGTACTTC.

In its sample, this clone was seen a few times. This rearrangement joins TRBV6-5 to TRBJ2-3; TRBD2 agrees at 10 bases. J lost 1 base, V lost 8 bases, and 6 bases had no gene match. Germline CDR1 reads MNHEY; CDR2 reads SVGAGI. The CDR3 is 15 amino acids. CDR3: CASLSGGAGTDTQYF. As DNA, the CDR3 is TGTGCCAGCCTAAGCGGGGGGGCGGGCACAGATACGCAGTATTTT.

This clone appeared a few times. V and J are TRBV9 and TRBJ1-5, with D unclear. The CDR3 is made up of 15 amino acids. The germline gives CDR1 SGDLS, CDR2 YYNGEE. V was pared by 0 bases and J by 2 bases, with 9 bases between. The CDR3 here is CASSVDGRGNQPQHF. The CDR3 DNA sequence: TGTGCCAGCAGCGTAGACGGGCGGGGCAATCAGCCCCAGCATTTT.

As concerns this clone: Other DNA sequences in this specimen translate into the identical CDR3. The chain employs TRBV7-9 and TRBJ2-3; D is possibly TRBD2 (5 bases). The V end lost 0 bases, the J end lost 4 bases, and 5 bases lay between the germline ends. Germline V gene lookup returns CDR1 SEHNR and CDR2 FQNEAQ (reference sequence). The CDR3 sequence is 13 residues long. DNA for the CDR3: TGTGCCAGCAGCTTAGCCGGGGCAGATACGCAGTATTTT. This codes for CASSLAGADTQYF.